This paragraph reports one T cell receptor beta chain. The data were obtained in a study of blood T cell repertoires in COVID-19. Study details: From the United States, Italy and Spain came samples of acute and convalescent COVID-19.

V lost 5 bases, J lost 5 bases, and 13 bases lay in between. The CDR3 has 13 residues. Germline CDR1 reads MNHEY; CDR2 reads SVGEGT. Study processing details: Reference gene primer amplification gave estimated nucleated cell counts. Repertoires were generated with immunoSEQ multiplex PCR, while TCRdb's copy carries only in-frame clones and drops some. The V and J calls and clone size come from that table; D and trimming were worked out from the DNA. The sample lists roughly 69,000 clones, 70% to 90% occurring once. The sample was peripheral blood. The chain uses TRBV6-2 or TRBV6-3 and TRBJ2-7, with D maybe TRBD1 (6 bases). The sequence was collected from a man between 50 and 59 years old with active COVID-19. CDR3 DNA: TGTGCCAGCAGTCACGACAGGCTCAACGAGCAGTACTTC. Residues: CASSHDRLNEQYF.